This TCR beta chain was recovered during a study of T cell repertoires in cytomegalovirus infection. This clonotype was counted a few times. The antigen remains undetermined. Germline trimming cut 0 bases from V and 0 bases from J; bases unmatched to any gene: 5. CDR3 length: 16 amino acids. Germline lookup yields CDR1 DFQATT and CDR2 SNEGSKA (reference sequence). MiXCR, applied by TCRdb to the reads, yields one record per CDR3 protein. The sample contains roughly 990,000 distinct CDR3 sequences, around 32% of which appear only once. The receptor was isolated from a human donor in good health (CMV status not recorded). Some clones in this sample may be carry-over from other donors' samples. Here the sequenced sample was cultured CD8+ T cells from PBMCs, taken from culture after CMV antigen stimulation. This chain uses TRBV20-1 with TRBJ1-5, with 7 bases aligning to TRBD1. The DNA of the CDR3 is TGCAGTGCTAGAGACCGGGACAGCTATAGCAATCAGCCCCAGCATTTT. Its protein is CSARDRDSYSNQPQHF.